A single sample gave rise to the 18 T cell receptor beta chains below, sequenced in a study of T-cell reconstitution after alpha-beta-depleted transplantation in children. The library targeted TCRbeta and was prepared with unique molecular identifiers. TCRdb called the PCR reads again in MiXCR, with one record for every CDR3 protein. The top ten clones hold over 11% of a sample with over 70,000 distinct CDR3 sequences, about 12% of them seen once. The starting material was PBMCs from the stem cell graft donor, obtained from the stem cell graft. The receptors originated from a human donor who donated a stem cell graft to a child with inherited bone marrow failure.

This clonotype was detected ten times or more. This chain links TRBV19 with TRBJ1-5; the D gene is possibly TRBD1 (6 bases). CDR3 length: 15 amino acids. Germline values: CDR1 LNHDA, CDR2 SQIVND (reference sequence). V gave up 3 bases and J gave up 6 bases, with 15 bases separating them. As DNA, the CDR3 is TGTGCCAGTAGTATGGCAGGGGTGTATACTCAGCCCCAGCATTTT. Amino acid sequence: CASSMAGVYTQPQHF.

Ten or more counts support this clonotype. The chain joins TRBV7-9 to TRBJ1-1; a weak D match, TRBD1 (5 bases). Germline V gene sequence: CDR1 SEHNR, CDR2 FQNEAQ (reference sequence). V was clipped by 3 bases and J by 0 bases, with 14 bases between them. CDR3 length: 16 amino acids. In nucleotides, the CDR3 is TGTGCCAGCAGCTTGGCCGGGGCCGCAATGAACACTGAAGCTTTCTTT. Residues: CASSLAGAAMNTEAFF.

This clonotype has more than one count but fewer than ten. The CDR3 nucleotides are TGTGCCAGCAGCCGGCCTACCGACCTATGGCCAAATGAGCAGTTCTTC. Residues: CASSRPTDLWPNEQFF. The genes are TRBV6-2 or TRBV6-3 and TRBJ2-1; D not resolved. Germline-derived CDR1 and CDR2 are MNHEY and SVGEGT. With 6 bases removed from V and 7 bases from J, the gap between germline ends came to 22 bases. The CDR3 runs to 16 residues.

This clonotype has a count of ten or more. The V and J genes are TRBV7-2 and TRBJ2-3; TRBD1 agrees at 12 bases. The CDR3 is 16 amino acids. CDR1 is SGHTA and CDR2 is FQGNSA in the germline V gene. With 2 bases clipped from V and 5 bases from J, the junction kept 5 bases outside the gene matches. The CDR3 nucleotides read TGTGCCAGCAGCTTACGGGACAGGGGGCGCGAAGATACGCAGTATTTT. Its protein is CASSLRDRGREDTQYF. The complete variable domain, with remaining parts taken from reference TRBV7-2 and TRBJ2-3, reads GAGVSQSPSNKVTEKGKDVELRCDPISGHTALYWYRQSLGQGLEFLIYFQGNSAPDKSGLPSDRFSAERTGGSVSTLTIQRTQQEDSAVYLCASSLRDRGREDTQYFGPGTRLTVL.

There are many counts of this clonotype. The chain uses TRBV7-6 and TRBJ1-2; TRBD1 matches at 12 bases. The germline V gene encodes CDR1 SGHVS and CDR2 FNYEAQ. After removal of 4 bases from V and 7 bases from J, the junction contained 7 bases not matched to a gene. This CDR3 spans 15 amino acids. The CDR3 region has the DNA TGTGCCAGCAGCTCCCTGGGGACAGGGGGCACTGGCTACACCTTC. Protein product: CASSSLGTGGTGYTF.

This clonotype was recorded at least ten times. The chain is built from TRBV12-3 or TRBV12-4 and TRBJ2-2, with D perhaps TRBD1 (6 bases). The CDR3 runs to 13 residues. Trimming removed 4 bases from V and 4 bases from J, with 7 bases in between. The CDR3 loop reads CASSSGVTGELFF. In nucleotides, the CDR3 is TGTGCCAGCAGTTCAGGGGTCACCGGGGAGCTGTTTTTT.

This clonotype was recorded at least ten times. The CDR3 sequence is CASSPNRGPDTEAFF. The CDR3 DNA is TGTGCCAGCAGCCCAAACAGGGGGCCCGACACTGAAGCTTTCTTT. The rearrangement links TRBV7-6 to TRBJ1-1, with TRBD1 matching 9 bases. J lost 3 bases, V lost 5 bases, and 7 bases had no gene match. This CDR3 region has 15 residues. From germline, CDR1 is SGHVS and CDR2 FNYEAQ.

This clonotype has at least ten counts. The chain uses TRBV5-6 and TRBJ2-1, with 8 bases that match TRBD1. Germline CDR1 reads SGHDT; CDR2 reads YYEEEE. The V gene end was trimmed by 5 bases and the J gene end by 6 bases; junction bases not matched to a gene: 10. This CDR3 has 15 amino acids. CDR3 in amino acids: CASRPGTGPFNEQFF. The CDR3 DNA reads TGTGCCAGCAGGCCCGGGACAGGTCCCTTCAATGAGCAGTTCTTC.

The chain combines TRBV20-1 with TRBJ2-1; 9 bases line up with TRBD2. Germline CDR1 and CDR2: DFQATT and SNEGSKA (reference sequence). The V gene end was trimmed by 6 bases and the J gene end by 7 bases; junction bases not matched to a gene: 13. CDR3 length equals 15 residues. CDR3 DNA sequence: TGCAGTGCGAATAGACTAGCGGCTATGAGGAATGAGCAGTTCTTC. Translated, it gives CSANRLAAMRNEQFF.

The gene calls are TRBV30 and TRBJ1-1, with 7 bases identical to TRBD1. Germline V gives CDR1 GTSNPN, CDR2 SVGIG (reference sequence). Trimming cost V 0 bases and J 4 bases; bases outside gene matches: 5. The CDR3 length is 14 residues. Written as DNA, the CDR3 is TGTGCCTGGAGTGTAACCTCAGGGGGCACTGAAGCTTTCTTT. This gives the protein CAWSVTSGGTEAFF.

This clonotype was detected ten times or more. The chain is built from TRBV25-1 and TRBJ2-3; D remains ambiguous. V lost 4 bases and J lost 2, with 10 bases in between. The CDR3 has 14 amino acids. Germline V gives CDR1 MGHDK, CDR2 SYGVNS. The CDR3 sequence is CASSAQRHTDTQYF. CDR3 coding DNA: TGTGCCAGCAGTGCACAGAGGCACACAGATACGCAGTATTTT.

The CDR3 reads CASTPGGRLYYNEQFF. The CDR3 DNA reads as TGTGCCAGCACCCCGGGGGGCAGGCTTTACTACAATGAGCAGTTCTTC. This chain links TRBV28 with TRBJ2-1, with D possibly TRBD2 on 7 matching bases. From germline, CDR1 is MDHEN and CDR2 SYDVKM. The CDR3 has 16 residues. V dropped 7 bases and J dropped 3 bases, with 19 bases sitting between them.

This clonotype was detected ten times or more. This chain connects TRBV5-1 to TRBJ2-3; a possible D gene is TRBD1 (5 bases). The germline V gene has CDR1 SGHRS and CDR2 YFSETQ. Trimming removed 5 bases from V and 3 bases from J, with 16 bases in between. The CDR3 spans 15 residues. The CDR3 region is CASSFLGADTDTQYF. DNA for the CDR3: TGCGCCAGCAGTTTTCTTGGGGCAGATACAGATACGCAGTATTTT.

The CDR3 loop is CASSREAGGVYNEQFF. CDR3 DNA: TGTGCCAGCAGCCGCGAAGCGGGAGGTGTCTACAATGAGCAGTTCTTC. The chain carries TRBV6-1 and TRBJ2-1; the match to TRBD2 covers 9 bases. The CDR3 spans 16 residues. V gave up 6 bases and J gave up 3 bases; unmatched junction bases: 9. The V gene's germline CDR1 is MNHNS and CDR2 SASEGT.

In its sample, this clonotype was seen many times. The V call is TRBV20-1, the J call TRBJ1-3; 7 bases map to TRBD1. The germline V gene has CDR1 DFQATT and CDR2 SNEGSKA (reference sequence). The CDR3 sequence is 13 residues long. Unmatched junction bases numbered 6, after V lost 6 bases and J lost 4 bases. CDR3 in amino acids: CSAYGTAGNTIYF. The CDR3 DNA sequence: TGCAGTGCGTACGGGACAGCCGGAAACACCATATATTTT.

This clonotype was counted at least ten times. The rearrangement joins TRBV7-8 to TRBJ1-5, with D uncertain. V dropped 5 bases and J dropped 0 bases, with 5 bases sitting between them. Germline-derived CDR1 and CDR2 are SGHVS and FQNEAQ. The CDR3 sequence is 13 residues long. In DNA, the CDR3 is TGTGCCAGCAGCCAAGATAGCAATCAGCCCCAGCATTTT. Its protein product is CASSQDSNQPQHF.

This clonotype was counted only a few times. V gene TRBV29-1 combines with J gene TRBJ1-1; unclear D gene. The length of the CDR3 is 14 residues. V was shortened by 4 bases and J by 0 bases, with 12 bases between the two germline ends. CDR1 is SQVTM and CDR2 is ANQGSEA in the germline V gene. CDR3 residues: CSVVAEILNTEAFF. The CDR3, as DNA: TGCAGCGTTGTGGCTGAAATACTGAACACTGAAGCTTTCTTT.

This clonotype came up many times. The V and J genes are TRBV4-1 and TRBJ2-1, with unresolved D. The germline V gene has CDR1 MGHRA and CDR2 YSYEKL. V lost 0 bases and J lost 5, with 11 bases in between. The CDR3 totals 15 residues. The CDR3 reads CASSQDNMADNEQFF. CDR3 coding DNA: TGCGCCAGCAGCCAAGATAACATGGCGGACAATGAGCAGTTCTTC.